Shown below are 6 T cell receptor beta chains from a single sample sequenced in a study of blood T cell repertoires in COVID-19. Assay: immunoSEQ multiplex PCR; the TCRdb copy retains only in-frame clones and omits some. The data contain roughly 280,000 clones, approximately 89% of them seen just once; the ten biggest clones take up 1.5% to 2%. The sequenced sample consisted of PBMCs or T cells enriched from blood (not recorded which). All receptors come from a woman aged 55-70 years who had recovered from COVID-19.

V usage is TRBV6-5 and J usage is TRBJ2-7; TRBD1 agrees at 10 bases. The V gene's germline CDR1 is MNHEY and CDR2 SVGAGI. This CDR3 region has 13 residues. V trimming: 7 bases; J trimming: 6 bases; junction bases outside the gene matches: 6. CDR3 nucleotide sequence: TGTGCCAGCACCCGGACAGGGGGTACCGAGCAGTACTTC. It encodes CASTRTGGTEQYF.

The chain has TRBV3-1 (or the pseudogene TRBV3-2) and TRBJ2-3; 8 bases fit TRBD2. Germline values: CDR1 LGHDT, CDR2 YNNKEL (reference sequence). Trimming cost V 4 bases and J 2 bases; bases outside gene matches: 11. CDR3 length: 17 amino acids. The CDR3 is CASSPRTSLTYTDTQYF. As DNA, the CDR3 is TGTGCCAGCAGCCCGAGGACTAGCCTGACCTACACAGATACGCAGTATTTT.

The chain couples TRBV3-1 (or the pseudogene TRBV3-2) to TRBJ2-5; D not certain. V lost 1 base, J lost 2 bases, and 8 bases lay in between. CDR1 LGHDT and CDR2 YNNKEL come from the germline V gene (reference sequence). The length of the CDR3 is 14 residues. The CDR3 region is CASSQGLGQETQYF. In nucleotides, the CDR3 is TGTGCCAGCAGCCAAGGGCTAGGACAAGAGACCCAGTACTTC.

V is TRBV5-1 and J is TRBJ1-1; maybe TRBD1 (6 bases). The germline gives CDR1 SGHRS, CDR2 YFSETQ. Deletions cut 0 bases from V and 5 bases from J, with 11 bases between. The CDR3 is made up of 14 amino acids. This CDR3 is CASSLVAGDTEAFF. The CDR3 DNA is TGCGCCAGCAGCTTGGTGGCAGGGGATACTGAAGCTTTCTTT.

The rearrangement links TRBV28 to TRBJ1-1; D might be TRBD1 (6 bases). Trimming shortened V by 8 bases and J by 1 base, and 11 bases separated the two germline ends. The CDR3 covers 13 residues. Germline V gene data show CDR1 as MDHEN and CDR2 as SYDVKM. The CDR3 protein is CASRRGGNTEAFF. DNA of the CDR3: TGTGCCAGCCGACGAGGGGGGAACACTGAAGCTTTCTTT. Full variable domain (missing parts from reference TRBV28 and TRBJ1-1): DVKVTQSSRYLVKRTGEKVFLECVQDMDHENMFWYRQDPGLGLRLIYFSYDVKMKEKGDIPEGYSVSREKKERFSLILESASTNQTSMYLCASRRGGNTEAFFGQGTRLTVV.

The DNA of the CDR3 is TGTGCCAGTAGTAAACAGGGAGTAAATGAGCAGTTCTTC. This codes for CASSKQGVNEQFF. V gene TRBV19 combines with J gene TRBJ2-1; D may be TRBD1 (6 bases). Between the trimmed V and J ends, which lost 4 bases and 7 bases, there was a span of 11 bases. In germline, CDR1 is LNHDA, CDR2 SQIVND (reference sequence). The CDR3 has 13 amino acids.